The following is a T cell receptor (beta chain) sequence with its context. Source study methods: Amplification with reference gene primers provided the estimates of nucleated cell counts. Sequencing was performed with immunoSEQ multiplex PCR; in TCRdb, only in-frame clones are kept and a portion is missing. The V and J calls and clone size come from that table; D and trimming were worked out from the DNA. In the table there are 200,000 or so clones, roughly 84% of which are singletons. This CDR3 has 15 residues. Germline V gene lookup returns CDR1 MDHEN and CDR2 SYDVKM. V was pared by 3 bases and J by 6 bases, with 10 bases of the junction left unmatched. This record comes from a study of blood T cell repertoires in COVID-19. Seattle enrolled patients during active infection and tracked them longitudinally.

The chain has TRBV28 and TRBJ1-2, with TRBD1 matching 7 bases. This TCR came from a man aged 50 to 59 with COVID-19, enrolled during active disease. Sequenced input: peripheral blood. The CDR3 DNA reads TGTGCCAGCAGTTTGCCCCCTGACAGGGCCAATGGCTACACCTTC. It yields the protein CASSLPPDRANGYTF.